This is a list of T cell receptor beta chains from one sample in a study of spatial heterogeneity in lung cancer. TCRdb itself ran the 5' RACE reads through MiXCR, one entry per CDR3 protein. Here the sample spans under 150,000 distinct CDR3 sequences, 10% to 12% being singletons. The source was PBMCs, collected at follow-up. The receptor source for this set is a female donor with early-stage non-small cell lung cancer. Both conserved end residues are part of each CDR3. Clone size appears in some rows only: once, few, many, or a class for an expanded clone.

many	TRBV3-1	TRBJ2-1	CASSQASGRLGEQFF
many	TRBV11-2	TRBJ1-2	CASSEGLNFGSNGYTF
few	TRBV24-1	TRBJ2-6	CATSETTTASGRTTGANVLTF
many	TRBV15	TRBJ1-1	CATSREDSRTEAFF
.	TRBV28	TRBJ2-7	CASLGRAGSEQYF
many	TRBV6-2/TRBV6-3	TRBJ1-1	CASRPRGRLLFTEAFF
.	TRBV7-9	TRBJ1-1	CASSLRQGPTEAFF
.	TRBV24-1	TRBJ1-1	CATSDRDSGTEAFF
.	TRBV18	TRBJ2-1	CASSPQGSSYNEQFF
.	TRBV19	TRBJ1-4	CASSTTGGSGEKLFF
.	TRBV12-3/TRBV12-4	TRBJ1-3	CATLPRVSGNTIYF
few	TRBV7-8	TRBJ1-1	CASRQTGFPAAFF
few	TRBV27	TRBJ2-1	CASSFKVGASSYNEQFF
.	TRBV9	TRBJ2-1	CASSVVARGDNEQFF
.	TRBV5-1	TRBJ2-2	CASRGLAGGPGGELFF
.	TRBV18	TRBJ1-4	CASSDDRGGKLFF
few	TRBV28	TRBJ1-1	CASSPPRTGTLMNTEAFF
.	TRBV20-1	TRBJ2-4	CSASSGLAKNIQYF
.	TRBV4-3	TRBJ2-1	CASSRDPRRDSQSNEQFF
many	TRBV29-1	TRBJ2-5	CSVASRSRETQYF
.	TRBV27	TRBJ1-1	CASSLSRDTEAFF
few	TRBV27	TRBJ1-6	CASSLSPRQSSYNSPLHF
many	TRBV12-3/TRBV12-4	TRBJ2-3	CASKLTSSTDTQYF
.	TRBV29-1	TRBJ2-5	CSVAGQVQETQYF
few	TRBV11-2	TRBJ2-1	CASSRERGAYEQFF
.	TRBV5-1	TRBJ1-1	CASSSGSDSMNTEAFF
few	TRBV5-6	TRBJ2-1	CASQAQDREYNEQFF
.	TRBV18	TRBJ1-1	CASSRSGSGQAFF
once	TRBV29-1	TRBJ2-3	CSVRAGEVDTQYF
many	TRBV9	TRBJ2-1	CASSTRGSGRVGEQFF
few	TRBV5-1	TRBJ1-6	CASSSDRGNSPLHF
few	TRBV10-3	TRBJ2-1	CAIRTSGGNNEQFF
many	TRBV4-1	TRBJ2-3	CASSQDPLSPRRTDTQYF